This entry lists 30 T cell receptor beta chains sequenced from one sample in a study of T cell responses to AZD1222 COVID-19 vaccine. Clones were read by immunoSEQ multiplex PCR, and TCRdb kept only the in-frame ones, dropping some. The sample shows over 90,000 clones, roughly 87% of them seen only once. The starting material was peripheral blood, obtained on day 0 of AZD1222 vaccination. The source is an adult in good health.

This chain links TRBV19 with TRBJ2-2; 9 nucleotides line up with TRBD1. CDR3 length: 15 residues. The J segment lost 5 bases and the V segment lost 5 bases, leaving 6 bases of the junction unmatched. Germline V gene data show CDR1 as LNHDA and CDR2 as SQIVND (reference sequence). The CDR3 reads CASSRGQGWTGELFF. The CDR3 DNA sequence: TGTGCCAGTAGTCGGGGACAGGGTTGGACCGGGGAGCTGTTTTTT. The variable domain in full, completed from reference TRBV19 and TRBJ2-2, reads DGGITQSPKYLFRKEGQNVTLSCEQNLNHDAMYWYRQDPGQGLRLIYYSQIVNDFQKGDIAEGYSVSREKKESFPLTVTSAQKNPTAFYLCASSRGQGWTGELFFGEGSRLTVL.

This clone was found once. J is TRBJ1-6 and V is TRBV11-2; D is undetermined. Trimming removed 1 base at V and 7 bases at J, with 8 bases between. The CDR3 spans 14 residues. The germline V gene encodes CDR1 SGHAT and CDR2 FQNNGV. The CDR3 loop reads CASSLGWGNSPLHF. The DNA of the CDR3 is TGTGCCAGCAGCTTAGGTTGGGGAAATTCACCCCTCCACTTT. The full variable domain, with the rest looked up from reference TRBV11-2 and TRBJ1-6, is EAGVAQSPRYKIIEKRQSVAFWCNPISGHATLYWYQQILGQGPKLLIQFQNNGVVDDSQLPKDRFSAERLKGVDSTLKIQPAKLEDSAVYLCASSLGWGNSPLHFGNGTRLTVT.

The V call is TRBV19, the J call TRBJ1-1, with 7 bases identical to TRBD1. V shed 7 bases and J 8 bases; nucleotides not matched to a gene: 10. Germline V gives CDR1 LNHDA, CDR2 SQIVND (reference sequence). This CDR3 region has 13 residues. The CDR3 loop reads CASTKQTGTEAFF. CDR3 DNA sequence: TGTGCCAGTACCAAACAGACAGGGACCGAAGCTTTCTTT. Based on the CDR3 plus reference TRBV19 and TRBJ1-1, the full variable domain is DGGITQSPKYLFRKEGQNVTLSCEQNLNHDAMYWYRQDPGQGLRLIYYSQIVNDFQKGDIAEGYSVSREKKESFPLTVTSAQKNPTAFYLCASTKQTGTEAFFGQGTRLTVV.

The chain uses TRBV18 and TRBJ1-2; 8 bases match TRBD1. The CDR3 sequence is 16 residues long. Germline V gene sequence: CDR1 KGHSH, CDR2 LQKENI. Losses at the gene ends were 3 bases for V and 8 bases for J; bases not matched to a gene: 14. CDR3 nucleotides: TGTGCCAGCTCACCCCCCACAGGGGGTTATGTTGGGGGCTACACCTTC. It is translated as CASSPPTGGYVGGYTF.

The gene calls are TRBV7-2 and TRBJ1-3; 7 bases align to TRBD1. V was pared by 3 bases and J by 3 bases, with 11 bases of the junction left unmatched. The CDR3 has 17 residues. Germline CDR1 SGHTA, CDR2 FQGNSA. CDR3 sequence: CASSFGGGNSNGNTIYF. In DNA, the CDR3 is TGTGCCAGCAGCTTCGGAGGGGGCAATTCTAATGGAAACACCATATATTTT.

V and J are TRBV21-1 and TRBJ1-2; no check of the table's D call, TRBD1, against the DNA was made. TRBV21-1 is a listed pseudogene. The CDR3 extends over 15 amino acids. The DNA of the CDR3 is TGTGCCAGCAGCAAAGTACGACAGAATAACTATGGCTACACCTTC. Amino acid sequence: CASSKVRQNNYGYTF.

The V call is TRBV29-1, the J call TRBJ2-3; D possibly corresponds to TRBD2 (5 bases). The CDR3 totals 20 residues. Per the germline V gene, CDR1 is SQVTM and CDR2 is ANQGSEA. Deletions cut 3 bases from V and 3 bases from J, with 31 bases between. The CDR3 is CSVDSGLVGLSRMRTDTQYF. The CDR3 DNA reads TGCAGCGTTGACTCCGGACTGGTCGGGTTGTCACGGATGAGAACAGATACGCAGTATTTT.

The chain is built from TRBV28 and TRBJ1-2; tentatively, D is TRBD1 (6 bases). Deletions cut 8 bases from V and 1 base from J, with 11 bases between. The CDR3 sequence is 13 residues long. CDR1 is MDHEN and CDR2 is SYDVKM in the germline V gene. The CDR3 coding sequence is TGTGCCAGCCTCACAGGGTTTAACTATGGCTACACCTTC. This codes for CASLTGFNYGYTF.

CDR3 in DNA: TGCAGTGCTAGTTCCTCGCAGGCACTGCAGTACTTC. Protein product: CSASSSQALQYF. The chain recombines TRBV20-1 with TRBJ2-7, with D uncertain. Germline CDR1 is DFQATT and CDR2 is SNEGSKA (reference sequence). This CDR3 region has 12 residues. V lost 3 bases and J 9 bases, leaving 15 bases between the germline ends.

The CDR3 DNA follows: TGCAGCGTTGCAAGGGACGGCACTGAAGCTTTCTTT. Protein sequence: CSVARDGTEAFF. This chain joins TRBV29-1 and TRBJ1-1; TRBD1 is a possible D gene (5 bases). The CDR3 length is 12 residues. Trimming shortened V by 4 bases and J by 4 bases, and 10 bases separated the two germline ends. Germline lookup yields CDR1 SQVTM and CDR2 ANQGSEA.

This clone was found once. This chain uses TRBV3-1 (or the pseudogene TRBV3-2) with TRBJ2-5; TRBD1 or TRBD2 may be the D gene (5 bases each). V gave up 7 bases and J gave up 5 bases, with 23 bases separating them. This CDR3 has 16 residues. Germline values: CDR1 LGHDT, CDR2 YNNKEL (reference sequence). As DNA, the CDR3 is TGTGCCAGCAACTTATCTGGGGGACGAAGAGGGGAGACCCAGTACTTC. Amino acid sequence: CASNLSGGRRGETQYF.

This clone was seen just once. CDR3 in amino acids: CASSLREYTGELFF. The DNA for the CDR3 is TGTGCCAGCAGCTTGCGGGAGTACACCGGGGAGCTGTTTTTT. The chain joins TRBV5-5 to TRBJ2-2, with D tentatively TRBD2 (6 bases). V was shortened by 1 base and J by 3 bases, with 7 bases between the two germline ends. Per the germline V gene, CDR1 is SGHKS and CDR2 is YYEKEE (reference sequence). This CDR3 has 14 amino acids.

V usage is TRBV6-5 and J usage is TRBJ2-2, with 7 bases fitting TRBD1. The length of the CDR3 is 14 residues. The V gene end was trimmed by 6 bases and the J gene end by 0 bases; junction bases not matched to a gene: 1. The germline CDR1 and CDR2 sequences are MNHEY and SVGAGI. The CDR3 DNA follows: TGTGCCAGCAGGGACAGGACGAACACCGGGGAGCTGTTTTTT. It translates to CASRDRTNTGELFF.

The chain uses TRBV5-1 and TRBJ2-5, with 8 bases fitting TRBD1. Germline V CDR1 and CDR2: SGHRS, YFSETQ. After removal of 0 bases from V and 5 bases from J, the junction contained 6 bases not matched to a gene. The CDR3 sequence is 15 residues long. The CDR3 protein is CASSLAQGAAETQYF. The CDR3 nucleotides read TGCGCCAGCAGCTTGGCGCAGGGGGCGGCGGAGACCCAGTACTTC.

The chain links TRBV7-9 to TRBJ2-5; 12 positions agree with TRBD1. V lost 5 bases, J lost 7 bases, and 8 bases stayed unmatched. Germline CDR1 SEHNR, CDR2 FQNEAQ (reference sequence). The length of the CDR3 is 15 residues. This CDR3 reads CASSKGQGALVTQYF. The CDR3 nucleotides read TGTGCCAGCAGCAAGGGACAGGGGGCCCTGGTGACCCAGTACTTC.

The chain has TRBV28 and TRBJ1-5; D unclear. The V gene's germline CDR1 is MDHEN and CDR2 SYDVKM. V was clipped by 11 bases and J by 2 bases, with 16 bases between them. This CDR3 has 14 amino acids. CDR3 DNA sequence: TGTGCCGTAGGATTCGTAGCGGGCAATCAGCCCCAGCATTTT. As protein: CAVGFVAGNQPQHF. Complete variable domain (other parts from reference TRBV28 and TRBJ1-5): DVKVTQSSRYLVKRTGEKVFLECVQDMDHENMFWYRQDPGLGLRLIYFSYDVKMKEKGDIPEGYSVSREKKERFSLILESASTNQTSMYLCAVGFVAGNQPQHFGDGTRLSIL.

The chain links TRBV2 to TRBJ2-7; the D gene is possibly TRBD1 (6 bases). The V end was cut by 1 base, the J end by 8 bases, with 15 bases between. Per the germline V gene, CDR1 is SNHLY and CDR2 is FYNNEI. CDR3 length: 14 amino acids. The DNA for the CDR3 is TGTGCCAGCAGTGAAGGTATCAGGGGCTCCAAGCAGTACTTC. This codes for CASSEGIRGSKQYF.

The chain has TRBV10-2 and TRBJ2-7; D gene uncertain. The CDR3 is made up of 11 amino acids. The V gene lost 8 bases and the J gene lost 4 bases, with 9 bases spanning the gap. Looked up from germline, CDR1 is WSHSY and CDR2 is SAAADI. Here the CDR3 reads CASRGEYEQYF. CDR3 nucleotides: TGCGCCAGCCGTGGAGAGTACGAGCAGTACTTC.

V usage is TRBV7-6 and J usage is TRBJ2-7; D might be TRBD1 or TRBD2, each matching 5 bases. Germline CDR1 reads SGHVS; CDR2 reads FNYEAQ. The CDR3 covers 15 residues. Trimming shortened V by 1 base and J by 7 bases, and 17 bases separated the two germline ends. The CDR3 sequence: CASSLVRDLFREQYF. In nucleotides, the CDR3 is TGTGCCAGCAGCTTAGTCCGGGACCTCTTTAGGGAGCAGTACTTC.

The chain couples TRBV3-1 (or the pseudogene TRBV3-2) to TRBJ1-6, with D hard to call. V was cut by 1 base and J by 4 bases, with 14 bases left in between. The CDR3 spans 17 residues. The V gene's germline CDR1 is LGHDT and CDR2 YNNKEL (reference sequence). The CDR3 sequence: CASSQGLLRLYNSPLHF. CDR3 nucleotides: TGTGCCAGCAGCCAAGGTCTTCTCCGTCTTTATAATTCACCCCTCCACTTT.

This clone was found once. The CDR3 sequence is CAWRGQGMNTEAFF. The CDR3 DNA follows: TGTGCCTGGAGAGGACAGGGGATGAACACTGAAGCTTTCTTT. This sequence joins TRBV30 and TRBJ1-1; TRBD1 matches at 9 bases. This CDR3 is 14 amino acids long. The germline V gene encodes CDR1 GTSNPN and CDR2 SVGIG (reference sequence). The ends lost 3 bases at V and 0 bases at J; junction bases unmatched: 2.

The rearrangement links TRBV7-9 to TRBJ2-1; 14 positions agree with TRBD2. V lost 0 bases to trimming and J lost 3 bases; unmatched junction nucleotides: 7. CDR1 and CDR2 from the germline V gene are SEHNR and FQNEAQ (reference sequence). This CDR3 comprises 19 residues. CDR3 protein: CASSLAWPGTSGGYNEQFF. CDR3 sequence (DNA): TGTGCCAGCAGCTTAGCGTGGCCCGGGACTAGCGGGGGCTACAATGAGCAGTTCTTC.

In this sample, this clone turned up once. The chain is built from TRBV18 and TRBJ2-2, with 7 bases lining up with TRBD1. CDR3 length: 15 residues. V shed 6 bases, J shed 0 bases, and the junction held 4 bases outside the gene matches. Looked up from germline, CDR1 is KGHSH and CDR2 is LQKENI. In nucleotides, the CDR3 is TGTGCCAGCTCCCGACAGGGATCGAACACCGGGGAGCTGTTTTTT. Its translation is CASSRQGSNTGELFF.

This clone was observed a single time. This chain connects TRBV6-1 to TRBJ2-1, with D uncertain. The CDR3 loop spans 15 amino acids. Trimming took off 1 base at V and 0 bases at J, with 7 bases between the two ends. Germline-derived CDR1 and CDR2 are MNHNS and SASEGT. CDR3 amino acids: CASSEEGVSYNEQFF. Written as DNA, the CDR3 is TGTGCCAGCAGTGAAGAGGGTGTCTCCTACAATGAGCAGTTCTTC.

This clone was seen a single time. One end of the junction does not line up with germline, which may come from a read error. The chain combines TRBV29-1 with TRBJ2-1, with TRBD2 matching over 7 bases. This CDR3 has 12 residues. Looked up from germline, CDR1 is SQVTM and CDR2 is ANQGSEA. The CDR3: CSAGEGDNKQFF. The CDR3 region has the DNA TGCAGCGCGGGGGAGGGCGACAATAAGCAGTTCTTC.

V and J are TRBV9 and TRBJ2-5; possibly TRBD1 for D (6 bases). This CDR3 is built from 14 residues. V lost 3 bases, J lost 5 bases, and 14 bases lay in between. Germline lookup yields CDR1 SGDLS and CDR2 YYNGEE. CDR3 DNA sequence: TGTGCCAGCAGCGCGTCACAGGGCGGGGAGACCCAGTACTTC. Its protein product is CASSASQGGETQYF.

Regarding this clone: The CDR3 end shows no conserved phenylalanine or tryptophan, and so a read error is likely. It is unclear where the CDR3 begins or ends on the DNA, so no DNA is shown, and the CDR3 is as TCRdb lists it. The chain couples TRBV11-2 to TRBJ2-3; the tabulated D call, TRBD2, remains unverified against the DNA. CDR1 is SGHAT, CDR2 FQNNGV, per germline. With termini counted, the CDR3 has 11 amino acids. This CDR3 is CASSLLQEFHL.

The rearrangement joins TRBV18 to TRBJ1-1, with a tentative D call TRBD1 (6 bases). The CDR3 has 14 residues. The V gene lost 3 bases and the J gene lost 7 bases, with 15 bases spanning the gap. The germline CDR1 and CDR2 sequences are KGHSH and LQKENI. The CDR3 DNA sequence: TGTGCCAGCTCACCCCCGGGACAAGCATTTGAAGCTTTCTTT. This translates into CASSPPGQAFEAFF. The whole variable domain, filled in from reference TRBV18 and TRBJ1-1, reads NAGVMQNPRHLVRRRGQEARLRCSPMKGHSHVYWYRQLPEEGLKFMVYLQKENIIDESGMPKERFSAEFPKEGPSILRIQQVVRGDSAAYFCASSPPGQAFEAFFGQGTRLTVV.

The V gene is TRBV18, the J gene TRBJ2-3, with 7 bases identical to TRBD2. Germline V gene data show CDR1 as KGHSH and CDR2 as LQKENI. The CDR3 has 15 residues. V dropped 4 bases and J dropped 2; count of bases not matched to a gene: 6. The CDR3 DNA reads as TGTGCCAGCTCACTCTCAGCGGGGTCCACAGATACGCAGTATTTT. Encoded protein: CASSLSAGSTDTQYF.

This clone has only a few counts. The genes are TRBV5-4 and TRBJ2-7; TRBD2 matches at 12 bases. CDR1 and CDR2 (germline): SGHNT, YYREEE (reference sequence). V trimming: 4 bases; J trimming: 4 bases; junction bases outside the gene matches: 6. The CDR3 covers 15 residues. The CDR3 is CASSASTSGGYEQYF. The CDR3 DNA sequence: TGTGCCAGCAGCGCCTCGACTAGCGGGGGTTACGAGCAGTACTTC.